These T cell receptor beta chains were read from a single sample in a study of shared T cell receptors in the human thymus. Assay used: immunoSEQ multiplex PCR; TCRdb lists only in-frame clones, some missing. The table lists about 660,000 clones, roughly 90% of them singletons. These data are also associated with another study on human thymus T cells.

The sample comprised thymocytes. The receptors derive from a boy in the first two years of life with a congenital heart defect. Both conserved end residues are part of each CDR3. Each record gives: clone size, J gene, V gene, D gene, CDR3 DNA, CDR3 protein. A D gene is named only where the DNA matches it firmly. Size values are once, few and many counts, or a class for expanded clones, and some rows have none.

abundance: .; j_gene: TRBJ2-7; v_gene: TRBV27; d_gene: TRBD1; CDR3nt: TGTGCCAGCAGTCAAGACAGGGGGCCGTACGAGCAGTACTTC; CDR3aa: CASSQDRGPYEQYF
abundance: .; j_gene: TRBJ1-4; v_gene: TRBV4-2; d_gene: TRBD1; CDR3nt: TGTGCCAGCAGCCAAGACTTAATCCGGCAGGGGGTCGAAAGGAATGAAAAACTGTTTTTT; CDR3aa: CASSQDLIRQGVERNEKLFF
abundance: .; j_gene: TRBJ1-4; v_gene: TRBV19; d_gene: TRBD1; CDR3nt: TGTGCCAGTAGTATAGGGGACAGGAGTGAAAAACTGTTTTTT; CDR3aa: CASSIGDRSEKLFF
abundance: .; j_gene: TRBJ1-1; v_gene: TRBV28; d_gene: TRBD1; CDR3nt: TGTGCCAGCAGTTGCAACATCTTTTCCGGGACAGGTACTGAAGCTTTCTTT; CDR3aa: CASSCNIFSGTGTEAFF
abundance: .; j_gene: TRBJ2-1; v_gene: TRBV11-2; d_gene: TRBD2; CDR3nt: TGTGCCAGCGGCGGGAGGGGCAATGAGCAGTTCTTC; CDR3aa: CASGGRGNEQFF
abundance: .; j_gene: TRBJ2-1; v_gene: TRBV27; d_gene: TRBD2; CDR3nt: TGTGCCAGCTCGCGGACTAGCGGCCCCTACAATGAGCAGTTCTTC; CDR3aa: CASSRTSGPYNEQFF
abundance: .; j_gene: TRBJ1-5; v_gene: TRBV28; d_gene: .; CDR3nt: TGTGCCAGCAGCCTAACAGGGATTGGTTCGGACAATCAGCCCCAGCATTTT; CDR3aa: CASSLTGIGSDNQPQHF
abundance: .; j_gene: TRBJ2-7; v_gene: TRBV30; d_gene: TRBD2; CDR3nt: TGTGCCTGGAACCGCGGGAGACTGTACGAGCAGTACTTC; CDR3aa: CAWNRGRLYEQYF
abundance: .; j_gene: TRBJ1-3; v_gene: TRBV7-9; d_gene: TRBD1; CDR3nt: TGTGCCAGCAGCTTAGTGAGGACAGGGCGAAACACCATATATTTT; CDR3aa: CASSLVRTGRNTIYF
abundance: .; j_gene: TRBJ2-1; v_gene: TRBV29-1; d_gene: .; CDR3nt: TGCAGCGCCGGCGAGGGCGTCAGCTCCTACAATGAGCAGTTCTTC; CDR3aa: CSAGEGVSSYNEQFF
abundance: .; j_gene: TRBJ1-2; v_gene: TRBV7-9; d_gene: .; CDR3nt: TGTGCCAGCAGCGGTAGGGGATCTTCTGGGGGCTACACCTTC; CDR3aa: CASSGRGSSGGYTF
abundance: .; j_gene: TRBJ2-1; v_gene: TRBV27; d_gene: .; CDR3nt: TGTGCCAGCAGTCCCCCCACTGGTTGCAATGAGCAGTTCTTC; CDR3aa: CASSPPTGCNEQFF
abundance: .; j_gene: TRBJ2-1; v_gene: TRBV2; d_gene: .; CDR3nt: TGTGCCAGCAGGCGCCGCAGGTCAGGGCAGTTCTTC; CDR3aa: CASRRRRSGQFF
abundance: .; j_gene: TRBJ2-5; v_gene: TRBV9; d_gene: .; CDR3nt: TGTGCCAGCAGCGTAGACGGTACTAACGGGTCAGAGACCCAGTACTTC; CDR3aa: CASSVDGTNGSETQYF
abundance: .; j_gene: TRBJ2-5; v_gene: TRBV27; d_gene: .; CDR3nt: TGTGCCAGCGGACACCCCCTAACTGGGAAAGAGACCCAGTACTTC; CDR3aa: CASGHPLTGKETQYF
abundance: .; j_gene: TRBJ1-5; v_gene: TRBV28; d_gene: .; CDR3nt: TGTGCCAGCAGTCAGACTTCGTGGCGCAATCAGCCCCAGCATTTT; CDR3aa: CASSQTSWRNQPQHF
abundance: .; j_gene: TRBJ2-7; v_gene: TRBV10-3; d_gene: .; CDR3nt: TGTGCCATCAGCGGGAGAGGGCAACTCTACGAGCAGTACTTC; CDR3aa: CAISGRGQLYEQYF
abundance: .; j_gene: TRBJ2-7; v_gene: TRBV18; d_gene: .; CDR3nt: TGTGCCAGCTCACCGGAGACTTACTCCTACGAGCAGTACTTC; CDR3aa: CASSPETYSYEQYF
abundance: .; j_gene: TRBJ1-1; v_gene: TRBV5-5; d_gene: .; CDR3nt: TGTGCCAGCAGCCCTAGACAGCTTAACACTGAAGCTTTCTTT; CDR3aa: CASSPRQLNTEAFF
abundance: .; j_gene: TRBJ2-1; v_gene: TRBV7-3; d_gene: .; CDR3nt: TGTGCCAGCAGCCTCCGGGACGGCGGGGAAAATGAGCAGTTCTTC; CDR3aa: CASSLRDGGENEQFF
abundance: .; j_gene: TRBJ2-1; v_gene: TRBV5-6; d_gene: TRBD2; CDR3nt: TGTGCCAGCAGCTTAACAGCGGGAGGTCTCTACAATGAGCAGTTCTTC; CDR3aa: CASSLTAGGLYNEQFF
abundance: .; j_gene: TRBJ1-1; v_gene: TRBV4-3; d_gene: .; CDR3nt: TGCGCCAGCAGCCAAGATCCCACGGTGGAGACTGAAGCTTTCTTT; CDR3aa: CASSQDPTVETEAFF
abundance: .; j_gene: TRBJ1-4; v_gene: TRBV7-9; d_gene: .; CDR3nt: TGTGCCAGCAGCCCAGGGGACGGTGCAACTAATGAAAAACTGTTTTTT; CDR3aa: CASSPGDGATNEKLFF
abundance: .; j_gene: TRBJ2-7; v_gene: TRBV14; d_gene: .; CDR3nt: TGTGCCAGCAGCCAAGATTTCGGGAGCTACGAGCAGTACTTC; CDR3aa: CASSQDFGSYEQYF
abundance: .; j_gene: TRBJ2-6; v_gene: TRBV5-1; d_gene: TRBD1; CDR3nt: TGCGCCAGCAGATACCAGGGGGCCGCTGGGGCCAACGTCCTGACTTTC; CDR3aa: CASRYQGAAGANVLTF
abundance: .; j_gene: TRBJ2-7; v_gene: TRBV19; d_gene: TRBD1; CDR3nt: TGTGCCAGTAGTATGGGGACAGGTCCCTACGAGCAGTACTTC; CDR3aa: CASSMGTGPYEQYF
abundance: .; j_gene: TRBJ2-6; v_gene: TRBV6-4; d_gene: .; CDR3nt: TGTGCCAGCAGTGACAGACTGGACTCTGGGGCCAACGTCCTGACTTTC; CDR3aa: CASSDRLDSGANVLTF
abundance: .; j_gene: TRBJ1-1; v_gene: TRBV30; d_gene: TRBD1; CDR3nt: TGTGCCTGGAGTTTGGGACAGGTCAACACTGAAGCTTTCTTT; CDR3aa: CAWSLGQVNTEAFF
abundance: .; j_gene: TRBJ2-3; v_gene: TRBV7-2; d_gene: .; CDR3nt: TGTGCCAGCAGCCCCTCACCCCTACTAAGCACTGATACGCAGTATTTT; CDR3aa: CASSPSPLLSTDTQYF
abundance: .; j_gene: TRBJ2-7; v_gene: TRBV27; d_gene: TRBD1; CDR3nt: TGTGCCAGCAAATCCGTGGGACAGTCTGGGGAGCAGTACTTC; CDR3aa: CASKSVGQSGEQYF
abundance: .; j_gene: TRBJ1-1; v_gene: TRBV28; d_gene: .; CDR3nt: TGTGCCAGTACAGGGAACACTGAAGCTTTCTTT; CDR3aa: CASTGNTEAFF
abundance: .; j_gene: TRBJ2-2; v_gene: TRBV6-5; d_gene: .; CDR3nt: TGTGCCAGCAGTCCACTCTCCGGGGAGCTGTTTTTT; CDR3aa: CASSPLSGELFF
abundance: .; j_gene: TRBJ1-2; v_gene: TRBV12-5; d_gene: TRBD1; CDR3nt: TGTGCTAGTGGTTTAATTGGGACAGGGAGAGGCTATGGCTACACCTTC; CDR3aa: CASGLIGTGRGYGYTF
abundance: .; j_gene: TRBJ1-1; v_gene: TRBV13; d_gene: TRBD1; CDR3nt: TGTGCCAGCAGCTTAGGCCTACGACAAGACAGGGAGTACACTGAAGCTTTCTTT; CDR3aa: CASSLGLRQDREYTEAFF
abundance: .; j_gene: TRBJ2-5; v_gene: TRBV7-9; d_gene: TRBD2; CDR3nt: TGTGCCAGCAGCTTAGTTGAGCTAGTAGCGGGACCCCAGAGGGAGACCCAGTACTTC; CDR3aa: CASSLVELVAGPQRETQYF
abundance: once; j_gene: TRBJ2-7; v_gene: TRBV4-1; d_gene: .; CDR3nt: TGCGCCAGCAGCCAAGTTCCCATGCCAGACTACGAGCAGTACTTC; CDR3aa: CASSQVPMPDYEQYF
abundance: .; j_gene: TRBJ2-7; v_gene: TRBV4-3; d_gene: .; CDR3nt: TGCGCCAGCAGCCAGGACAGATCGACTCCTTACGAGCAGTACTTC; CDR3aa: CASSQDRSTPYEQYF
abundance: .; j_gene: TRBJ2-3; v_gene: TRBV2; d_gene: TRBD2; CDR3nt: TGTGCCAGCAGTGCAGCGGGAGAAGCAGATACGCAGTATTTT; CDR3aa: CASSAAGEADTQYF
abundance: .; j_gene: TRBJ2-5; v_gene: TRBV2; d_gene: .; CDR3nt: TGTGCCAGTTCATCTAGGGGTTTCCAAGAGACCCAGTACTTC; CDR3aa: CASSSRGFQETQYF
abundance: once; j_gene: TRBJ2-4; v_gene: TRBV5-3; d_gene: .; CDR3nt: TGTGCCAGAAGCTTGGTGGCTGGGAGGGCCAAAAACATTCAGTACTTC; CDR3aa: CARSLVAGRAKNIQYF
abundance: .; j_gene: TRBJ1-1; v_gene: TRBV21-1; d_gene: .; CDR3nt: TGTGCCAGCAGCAAGCTCCGACAGGGGAACACTGAAGCTTTCTTT; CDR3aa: CASSKLRQGNTEAFF
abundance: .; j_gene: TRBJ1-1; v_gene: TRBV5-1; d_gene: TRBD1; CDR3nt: TGCGCCAGCAGCCCCGGACAGGGGAGGTTACACACTGAAGCTTTCTTT; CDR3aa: CASSPGQGRLHTEAFF
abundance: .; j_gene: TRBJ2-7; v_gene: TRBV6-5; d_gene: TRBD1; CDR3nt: TGTGCCAGCAGTCGCGGACAGGGGGCCGTAGGGCAGTACTTC; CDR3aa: CASSRGQGAVGQYF
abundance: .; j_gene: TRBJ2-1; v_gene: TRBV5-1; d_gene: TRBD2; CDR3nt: TGCGCCAGCAGCTTGGGAACCCCCGGGACTAGCGGGAGAGAGGGTGAGCAGTTCTTC; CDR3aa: CASSLGTPGTSGREGEQFF
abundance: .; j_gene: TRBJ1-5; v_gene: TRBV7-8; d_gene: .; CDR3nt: TGTGCCAGCAGCTTAGAGGCGGGCAGATTGCGATGTCAGCCCCAGCATTTT; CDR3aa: CASSLEAGRLRCQPQHF
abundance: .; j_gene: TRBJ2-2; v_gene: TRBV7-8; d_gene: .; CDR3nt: TGTGCCACTGGACAGTCTGGCGGGGAGCTGTTTTTT; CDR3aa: CATGQSGGELFF
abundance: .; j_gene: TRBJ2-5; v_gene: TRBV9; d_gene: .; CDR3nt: TGTGCCAGCAGCGCCTCGGGGTCGGCTCAAGAGACCCAGTACTTC; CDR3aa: CASSASGSAQETQYF
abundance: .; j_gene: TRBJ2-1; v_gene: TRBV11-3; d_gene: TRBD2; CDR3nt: TGTGCCAGCAGCTTACGGGGGGATGAGCAGTTCTTC; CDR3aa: CASSLRGDEQFF
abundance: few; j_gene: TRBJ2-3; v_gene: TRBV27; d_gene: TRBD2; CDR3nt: TGTGCCAGCATTCCTAGCCTCCTTTCGACTAGCGGTGCCACAGATACGCAGTATTTT; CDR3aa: CASIPSLLSTSGATDTQYF
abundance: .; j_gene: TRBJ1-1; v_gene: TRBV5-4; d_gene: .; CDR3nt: TGTGCCAGCAGCTTAAGGGGTGAAGAGGTCCTTGAAGCTTTCTTT; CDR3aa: CASSLRGEEVLEAFF
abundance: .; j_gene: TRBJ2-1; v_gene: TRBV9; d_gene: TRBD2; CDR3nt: TGTGCCAGCAGCGTAGAAGGACTAGGGGTACGGGAGCAGTTCTTC; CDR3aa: CASSVEGLGVREQFF
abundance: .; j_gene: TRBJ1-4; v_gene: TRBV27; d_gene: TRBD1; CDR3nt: TGTGCCAGCAGTCCGTGGCGTCAGGGGGGCACTAATGAAAAACTGTTTTTT; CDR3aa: CASSPWRQGGTNEKLFF
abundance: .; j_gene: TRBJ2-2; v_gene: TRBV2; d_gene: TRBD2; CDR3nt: TGTGCCAGCGGGAGGGGACTAGAGGCAAAAGCCGGGGAGCTGTTTTTT; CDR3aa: CASGRGLEAKAGELFF
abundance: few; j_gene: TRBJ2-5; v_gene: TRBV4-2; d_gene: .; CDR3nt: TGTGCCAGCAGCCAAGATTCGCAGCAAGAGACCCAGTACTTC; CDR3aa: CASSQDSQQETQYF